The next 30 T cell receptor beta chains were all read from a single sample in a study of early T cells in non-severe SARS-CoV-2 infection (dated by TCRdb to the early 2020s). The receptor library was made with 5' RACE. Sequencing was carried out with a NextSeq 500. TCRdb took the public reads, trimmed them with fastp at Q25, ran MiXCR for clone calling and kept in-frame beta chains. Rows with one shared CDR3 protein collapse into an entry with the most common genes and DNA. Across this sample there are just over 65,000 distinct CDR3 sequences, with around 13% seen only once. The top ten clonotypes cover roughly 8.3% of the sample. The sequencing sample was made of whole blood. The source of these receptors is an adult who was a healthcare worker with PCR-confirmed SARS-CoV-2 infection or an uninfected control (not recorded which).

The chain recombines TRBV20-1 with TRBJ1-2; 8 nucleotides line up with TRBD1. The CDR3 totals 14 residues. Germline-derived CDR1 and CDR2 are DFQATT and SNEGSKA (reference sequence). V lost 1 base, J lost 3 bases, and 4 bases stayed unmatched. The CDR3 loop is CSARAGQVYYGYTF. In DNA form, the CDR3 reads TGCAGTGCTAGAGCGGGACAGGTTTACTATGGCTACACCTTC.

This clonotype was observed many times. V and J are TRBV20-1 and TRBJ2-1; D gene ambiguous. Germline V lookup: CDR1 DFQATT, CDR2 SNEGSKA (reference sequence). This CDR3 is built from 14 residues. With 6 bases removed from V and 4 bases from J, the gap between germline ends came to 16 bases. This chain's CDR3 is CSAPDNGAYNEQFF. CDR3 nucleotide sequence: TGCAGTGCCCCCGACAACGGAGCATACAATGAGCAGTTCTTC.

In this sample, this clonotype turned up many times. The rearrangement uses TRBV28 and TRBJ2-2, with 8 bases aligning to TRBD2. The junction had 18 bases not matched to a gene; V was cut back by 6 bases and J by 9 bases. The CDR3 totals 17 residues. Germline V gives CDR1 MDHEN, CDR2 SYDVKM. As DNA, the CDR3 is TGTGCCAGCAGCTTAACGGGAGGGACTCCCCCTGGGCGGGAGCTGTTTTTT. Amino acids: CASSLTGGTPPGRELFF.

The sample holds a few counts of this clonotype. V is TRBV29-1 and J is TRBJ2-5; perhaps TRBD1 as D (6 bases). This CDR3 spans 13 amino acids. V shed 1 base and J shed 3 bases, with 9 bases lying between them. Germline CDR1 and CDR2: SQVTM and ANQGSEA. CDR3 DNA sequence: TGCAGCGTTGAAGGGACAGTAAAAGAGACCCAGTACTTC. Its translation: CSVEGTVKETQYF.

This clonotype was seen more than once but under ten times. The genes are TRBV5-6 and TRBJ2-1; TRBD2 aligns across 7 bases. V shed 4 bases and J 6 bases; nucleotides not matched to a gene: 4. CDR3 length: 13 residues. Germline V gene sequence: CDR1 SGHDT, CDR2 YYEEEE. The DNA for the CDR3 is TGTGCCAGCAGCCGGGACTACGGCAATGAGCAGTTCTTC. Its translation is CASSRDYGNEQFF.

V usage is TRBV12-3 or TRBV12-4 and J usage is TRBJ2-7; no firm D call. The V gene lost 1 base and the J gene lost 1 base, with 8 bases spanning the gap. The CDR3 has 14 amino acids. DNA of the CDR3: TGTGCCAGCAGTTTAGTTACGGATTCCTACGAGCAGTACTTC. The encoded protein is CASSLVTDSYEQYF.

This chain uses TRBV20-1 with TRBJ2-1; possibly TRBD1 or TRBD2 for D (5 bases each). V lost 7 bases and J lost 4, with 17 bases in between. CDR1 is DFQATT and CDR2 is SNEGSKA in the germline V gene (reference sequence). The CDR3 is 14 amino acids. Written as DNA, the CDR3 is TGCAGTGGGGAGAGGGGTCGGGCATACAATGAGCAGTTCTTC. As protein: CSGERGRAYNEQFF.

This clonotype was seen many times. The chain recombines TRBV6-2 or TRBV6-3 with TRBJ1-1, with 7 nucleotides matching TRBD1. The CDR3 is made up of 19 amino acids. The germline gives CDR1 MNHEY, CDR2 SVGEGT. Trimming at V came to 2 bases and at J to 1 base, leaving 16 bases not matched to a gene. The CDR3 DNA is TGTGCCAGCAGTTACCGCCCAACCATGACAGGGTTGGGGAACACTGAAGCTTTCTTT. Translated: CASSYRPTMTGLGNTEAFF.

This clonotype was seen at least ten times. The J gene is TRBJ2-7, the V gene TRBV9; unclear D gene. V dropped 4 bases and J dropped 1 base, with 18 bases sitting between them. CDR1 is SGDLS, CDR2 YYNGEE, per germline. CDR3 length equals 16 residues. The CDR3, as DNA: TGTGCCAGCAGCCCCCGTGGAGATCTACTTTCCTACGAGCAGTACTTC. Translating gives CASSPRGDLLSYEQYF.

In this sample, this clonotype turned up a few times. The V call is TRBV28, the J call TRBJ2-1; 7 bases map to TRBD1. This CDR3 is 14 amino acids long. The germline V gene has CDR1 MDHEN and CDR2 SYDVKM. The junction had 7 bases not matched to a gene; V was cut back by 5 bases and J by 6 bases. The CDR3 bases are TGTGCCAGCAGTGCGCAGGGGGTTCTCAATGAGCAGTTCTTC. This translates into CASSAQGVLNEQFF. The full variable domain, completed using reference TRBV28 and TRBJ2-1, is DVKVTQSSRYLVKRTGEKVFLECVQDMDHENMFWYRQDPGLGLRLIYFSYDVKMKEKGDIPEGYSVSREKKERFSLILESASTNQTSMYLCASSAQGVLNEQFFGPGTRLTVL.

This clonotype was seen a few times. The chain recombines TRBV7-8 with TRBJ1-3; D might be TRBD1 (6 bases). V was cut by 7 bases and J by 4 bases, with 20 bases left in between. This CDR3 is built from 16 residues. CDR1 is SGHVS and CDR2 is FQNEAQ in the germline V gene. CDR3 sequence: CASTRHLQGSGNTIYF. CDR3 in DNA: TGTGCCAGCACCCGACACCTCCAGGGGTCAGGAAACACCATATATTTT.

The sample holds a few counts of this clonotype. V gene TRBV7-3 combines with J gene TRBJ2-3, with D possibly matching TRBD2 (5 bases). This CDR3 has 14 amino acids. CDR1 and CDR2 from the germline V gene are SGHTA and FQGTGA. The germline V and J ends were trimmed by 3 bases and 4 bases, with 11 bases remaining between them. CDR3 protein: CASSFGLGADTQYF. The CDR3 DNA reads as TGTGCCAGCAGCTTCGGACTTGGCGCAGATACGCAGTATTTT.

The chain uses TRBV28 and TRBJ1-4, with no clear D. The CDR3 covers 13 residues. V was cut by 5 bases and J by 7 bases, with 11 bases left in between. The germline V gene has CDR1 MDHEN and CDR2 SYDVKM. CDR3 residues: CASSPSLLEKLFF. DNA of the CDR3: TGTGCCAGCAGTCCCTCCCTACTTGAAAAACTGTTTTTT.

This clonotype was counted a few times. Germline and junction disagree at one end, which may indicate a read error. V gene TRBV7-7 combines with J gene TRBJ2-5, with a tentative D call TRBD2 (5 bases). CDR1 is SSHAT, CDR2 FNYEAQ, per germline (reference sequence). The CDR3 length is 15 residues. CDR3: CASSSRLQPQETQYF. CDR3 bases: TGTGCTAGCAGCTCGCGACTACAACCTCAAGAGACCCAGTACTTC.

This clonotype has more than one count but fewer than ten. The CDR3 DNA reads TGCGCCAGCAGCTTGGCTAGCGCCTCCTACAATGAGCAGTTCTTC. Its protein product is CASSLASASYNEQFF. The rearrangement joins TRBV5-1 to TRBJ2-1; D perhaps matches TRBD2 (6 bases). The CDR3 covers 15 residues. V gave up 0 bases and J gave up 0 bases, with 7 bases separating them. Germline loops: CDR1 SGHRS, CDR2 YFSETQ.

The rearrangement links TRBV20-1 to TRBJ2-1, with TRBD2 matching 9 bases. CDR1 and CDR2 from the germline V gene are DFQATT and SNEGSKA (reference sequence). After removal of 5 bases from V and 7 bases from J, the junction contained 12 bases not matched to a gene. The CDR3 is made up of 15 amino acids. CDR3 coding DNA: TGCAGTGCTCTAGCGGGACTAGGTTATAAGAATGAGCAGTTCTTC. Its protein product is CSALAGLGYKNEQFF.

This clonotype was picked up many times. The chain recombines TRBV6-5 with TRBJ2-7, with 7 bases matching TRBD1. The CDR3 sequence is 14 residues long. From germline, CDR1 is MNHEY and CDR2 SVGAGI. With 6 bases clipped from V and 3 bases from J, the junction kept 8 bases outside the gene matches. The CDR3 spells CASRRDRNVYEQYF. The CDR3 region has the DNA TGTGCCAGCAGAAGGGACAGAAATGTCTACGAGCAGTACTTC.

In DNA, the CDR3 is TGTGCCACCAAGGGGGGACTAGCGGGCGGTGAGCAGTTCTTC. Its translation: CATKGGLAGGEQFF. This sequence joins TRBV12-3 or TRBV12-4 and TRBJ2-1; TRBD2 aligns across 12 bases. After removal of 10 bases from V and 9 bases from J, the junction contained 10 bases not matched to a gene. The CDR3 spans 14 residues.

This clonotype was recorded a few times. The chain is built from TRBV10-2 and TRBJ2-1; 9 nucleotides line up with TRBD2. After removal of 3 bases from V and 5 bases from J, the junction contained 5 bases not matched to a gene. This CDR3 has 15 amino acids. Germline V gene lookup returns CDR1 WSHSY and CDR2 SAAADI. Written as DNA, the CDR3 is TGCGCCAGCAGTGATAGGGCTAGCGGGAACAATGAGCAGTTCTTC. Protein: CASSDRASGNNEQFF.

This clonotype was detected ten times or more. This sequence joins TRBV6-1 and TRBJ2-7; maybe TRBD2 (5 bases). V dropped 3 bases and J dropped 3 bases, with 12 bases sitting between them. This CDR3 is built from 14 residues. Germline V gene sequence: CDR1 MNHNS, CDR2 SASEGT. This CDR3 is CASSEGPAVYEQYF. The DNA for the CDR3 is TGTGCCAGCAGTGAGGGCCCAGCGGTCTACGAGCAGTACTTC.

This clonotype was observed a handful of times. The chain carries TRBV7-2 and TRBJ2-3, with TRBD2 identical over 14 bases. Trimming removed 5 bases from V and 14 bases from J; junction bases left unmatched: 12. Germline assignment: CDR1 SGHTA and CDR2 FQGNSA. CDR3 length equals 15 residues. The CDR3 sequence: CASSTGLAGADPRYF. The CDR3 DNA is TGTGCCAGCAGCACGGGACTAGCGGGAGCCGATCCCAGGTATTTT.

This clonotype was seen a handful of times. The chain employs TRBV28 and TRBJ1-1; D is ambiguous. This CDR3 spans 13 amino acids. V lost 3 bases and J 1 base, leaving 6 bases between the germline ends. The V gene's germline CDR1 is MDHEN and CDR2 SYDVKM. The CDR3 DNA reads as TGTGCCAGCAGTTTGGTACAGAACACTGAAGCTTTCTTT. Amino acid sequence: CASSLVQNTEAFF.

This clonotype was picked up many times. The chain couples TRBV5-1 to TRBJ2-2; 7 positions match TRBD1. J lost 6 bases, V lost 1 base, and 3 bases had no gene match. This CDR3 has 14 residues. Germline CDR1 and CDR2: SGHRS and YFSETQ. CDR3 DNA sequence: TGCGCCAGCAGCTTGCAACAGGGGTCCGGGGAGCTGTTTTTT. Translation gives CASSLQQGSGELFF.

At least ten counts were recorded for this clonotype. V usage is TRBV29-1 and J usage is TRBJ2-3; 8 nucleotides agree with TRBD2. V lost 3 bases and J lost 2; bases outside the gene matches: 10. The CDR3 runs 16 residues. Germline V CDR1 and CDR2: SQVTM, ANQGSEA. The CDR3 DNA is TGCAGCGTTGAGGGGACCGGGAGGGGTCCCACAGATACGCAGTATTTT. It encodes CSVEGTGRGPTDTQYF.

This clonotype was seen a handful of times. J is TRBJ2-5 and V is TRBV20-1; D is ambiguous. The CDR3 has 11 amino acids. The V gene's germline CDR1 is DFQATT and CDR2 SNEGSKA (reference sequence). In DNA form, the CDR3 reads TGCAGCATGGACCGTCAAGAGACCCAGTACTTC. It yields the protein CSMDRQETQYF.

This clonotype appeared many times. Here the CDR3 DNA reads TGCGCCAGCAGCCAAGAGTTGGGGGACTATGGCTACACCTTC. It translates to CASSQELGDYGYTF. The chain joins TRBV4-3 to TRBJ1-2; a weak D match, TRBD1 (5 bases). The CDR3 consists of 14 residues. With 0 bases removed from V and 3 bases from J, the gap between germline ends came to 8 bases. The germline CDR1 and CDR2 sequences are LGHNA and YSLEER.

This clonotype has at least ten counts. The CDR3 sequence: CASSPRSWEEAQPQHF. The CDR3 region has the DNA TGTGCCAGCAGCCCCCGGAGTTGGGAGGAAGCACAGCCCCAGCATTTT. The chain has TRBV7-9 and TRBJ1-5; no firm D call. Trimming stripped 5 bases from V and 7 bases from J, with 21 bases between. Germline V gene sequence: CDR1 SEHNR, CDR2 FQNEAQ (reference sequence). The CDR3 is 16 amino acids. Variable domain in full (rest from reference TRBV7-9 and TRBJ1-5): DTGVSQNPRHKITKRGQNVTFRCDPISEHNRLYWYRQTLGQGPEFLTYFQNEAQLEKSRLLSDRFSAERPKGSFSTLEIQRTEQGDSAMYLCASSPRSWEEAQPQHFGDGTRLSIL.

This clonotype came up once. The V gene is TRBV12-5, the J gene TRBJ2-1, with unresolved D. Germline assignment: CDR1 LGHNT and CDR2 FRNRAP. V was cut by 8 bases and J by 1 base, with 9 bases left in between. The CDR3 runs to 13 residues. The CDR3 spells CASSFGSYNEQFF. CDR3 in DNA: TGTGCTAGTTCCTTCGGATCCTACAATGAGCAGTTCTTC.

The chain is built from TRBV27 and TRBJ2-1; the D is unclear. The V gene's germline CDR1 is MNHEY and CDR2 SMNVEV (reference sequence). This CDR3 comprises 15 residues. V was pared by 2 bases and J by 5 bases, with 13 bases between. The CDR3 DNA follows: TGTGCCAGCAGTTTAAATTGGCTCTTCGACAATGAGCAGTTCTTC. It specifies CASSLNWLFDNEQFF.

This rearrangement joins TRBV2 to TRBJ2-1; 10 bases match TRBD1. Unmatched junction bases numbered 6, after V lost 6 bases and J lost 7 bases. There are 14 residues in the CDR3. The V gene's germline CDR1 is SNHLY and CDR2 FYNNEI. The CDR3 region is CASSPGQGWNEQFF. CDR3 coding DNA: TGTGCCAGCAGCCCGGGACAGGGGTGGAATGAGCAGTTCTTC. Drawing the rest from reference TRBV2 and TRBJ2-1, the complete variable domain is EPEVTQTPSHQVTQMGQEVILRCVPISNHLYFYWYRQILGQKVEFLVSFYNNEISEKSEIFDDQFSVERPDGSNFTLKIRSTKLEDSAMYFCASSPGQGWNEQFFGPGTRLTVL.